The subject of this entry is one T cell receptor beta chain. The target antigen is unknown. Germline CDR1 is PRHDT and CDR2 is FYEKMQ (reference sequence). The CDR3 is 17 amino acids. V lost 1 base, J lost 3 bases, and 17 bases lay in between. Each sample's TCRB immunosequencing used five hundred nanograms of biopsy DNA. The protocol was immunoSEQ multiplex PCR, while the TCRdb copy is restricted to in-frame clones and leaves out a portion. In the table there are around 15,000 clones, approximately 94% of which are singletons. This specimen belongs to a study of T cell repertoires in ileal Crohn's disease. Study-level information: All patients had surgery for stricturing (around 60%) or penetrating (about 39%) disease. Whole-study findings and limits: Clonality above 26.8% at surgery always came with endoscopic recurrence. Active smokers at surgery had more clonal expansions than non-smokers.

The J gene is TRBJ2-3, the V gene TRBV13; D may be TRBD2 (6 bases). Sequenced: ileal tissue. The source is an adult with Crohn's disease. CDR3 sequence reads: CASSLAGRRRGTDTQYF. CDR3 bases: TGTGCCAGCAGCTTAGCCGGTCGGAGGCGGGGAACAGATACGCAGTATTTT.